The following is a T cell receptor (beta chain) sequence with its context. Produced via immunoSEQ multiplex PCR; TCRdb's table is partial and in-frame only. Of some 110,000 clones in the sample, roughly four fifths were seen once. Trimming took 5 bases from V and 2 from J, leaving 13 bases between them. CDR3 size: 15 residues. CDR1 and CDR2 from the germline V gene are SGHTA and FQGTGA. This specimen belongs to a study of blood T cell repertoires in COVID-19. Looking at the study overall: There were acute and convalescent COVID-19 samples, and they came from the United States, Italy and Spain. PBMCs, B-cell-depleted T cells, or T cells were the source of the cDNA or gDNA that made up the material.

This receptor was obtained from a woman in her sixties or seventies with acute or convalescent COVID-19. Sequenced input: peripheral blood. V gene TRBV7-3 combines with J gene TRBJ2-1; perhaps TRBD2 as D (6 bases). The CDR3 DNA is TGTGCCAGCAGCCGCGGAGGGAGTCCCTACAATGAGCAGTTCTTC. This translates into CASSRGGSPYNEQFF.